This entry lists 6 T cell receptor beta chains sequenced from one sample in a study of T cells in Graves' hyperthyroidism and ophthalmopathy. TCR beta CDR3 sequences were amplified from RNA transcripts. With the HTBI primer set, the TCR CDR3 went through a first round of RT-PCR. TCRdb ran MiXCR on the multiplex PCR reads and lists one entry per CDR3 protein. The sample consists of hundreds of thousands of distinct CDR3 sequences, around 13% of them appearing once. Specimen: blood. The source of these receptors is a woman between 40 and 55 years old with Graves' ophthalmopathy.

Comment on this clonotype: This may come from a read error, since a much larger clone is one base off. This sequence joins TRBV28 and TRBJ2-2; D perhaps matches TRBD2 (6 bases). The CDR3 contains 16 residues. The germline V gene encodes CDR1 MDHEN and CDR2 SYDVKM. As DNA, the CDR3 is TGTGCCAGCAGTTACCTCAGGACACGGAACACCGGGGGGCTGTTTTTT. Amino acid sequence: CASSYLRTRNTGGLFF.

This clonotype was found once. The V and J genes are TRBV12-3 or TRBV12-4 and TRBJ2-2; 10 nucleotides match TRBD1. The CDR3 loop spans 15 amino acids. Unmatched junction bases numbered 3, after V lost 4 bases and J lost 4 bases. This chain's CDR3 is CASSSDRGRTGELFF. CDR3 DNA sequence: TGTGCCAGCAGTTCCGACAGGGGGCGCACCGGGGAGCTGTTTTTT.

The V gene is TRBV11-2, the J gene TRBJ1-1; D is perhaps TRBD1 (6 bases). Germline V gives CDR1 SGHAT, CDR2 FQNNGV. The CDR3 runs 15 residues. V lost 3 bases and J 3 bases, leaving 14 bases between the germline ends. CDR3 nucleotide sequence: TGTGCCAGCAGCTTTGAACAGGGATTTTACACTGAAGCTTTCTTT. Its translation: CASSFEQGFYTEAFF.

This clonotype was recorded at least ten times. V is TRBV12-3 or TRBV12-4 and J is TRBJ1-3; 10 nucleotides agree with TRBD1. The V gene end was trimmed by 4 bases and the J gene end by 2 bases; junction bases not matched to a gene: 5. The CDR3 runs to 16 residues. DNA for the CDR3: TGTGCCAGCAGTTCGGGACAGGGGATAGCTGGAAACACCATATATTTT. It encodes CASSSGQGIAGNTIYF.

This clonotype has only a few counts. Being one base from a much bigger clone, this may be a read error. The CDR3 nucleotides read TGTGCCAGCAGTTTTGAGCGAAACTCCTACGAGCAGCACTTC. Translated: CASSFERNSYEQHF. The chain employs TRBV27 and TRBJ2-7; D unresolved. The germline V gene encodes CDR1 MNHEY and CDR2 SMNVEV (reference sequence). This CDR3 region has 14 residues.

In its sample, this clonotype was seen many times. The chain couples TRBV7-2 to TRBJ2-7; no definite D call. The CDR3 loop spans 13 amino acids. CDR1 is SGHTA and CDR2 is FQGNSA in the germline V gene. V was pared by 4 bases and J by 12 bases, with 19 bases between. CDR3 nucleotide sequence: TGTGCCAGCAGCTCCCGGAGCAGTCCAAGGCCGTACTTC. This translates into CASSSRSSPRPYF.